The present TCR beta chain was sequenced within a study of cytomegalovirus exposure and HLA in healthy donors. Study-wide findings and caveats: The authors later linked a missense DCLRE1C variant to TCR beta V- and J-gene trimming. The study reported that TCR beta sequences accurately predicted HLA-A and HLA-B alleles in most subjects. As a later analysis revealed, the rate of TCR association differed by HLA locus, with DRB1 most and HLA-C fewest.

This clone was recorded a few times. Its target is not known. It was with 60 Vbeta and 13 Jbeta primers that the PCR ran. Original data processing: Roughly 12 million of some 80 million unique TCR beta chains were shared, per a later count. The protocol was immunoSEQ multiplex PCR, while the TCRdb copy is restricted to in-frame clones and leaves out a portion. For V, J and clone size, that table is used; D and trimming come from the DNA. This table has about 140,000 clones, 75% appearing once. Sequenced material: PBMCs. This clonotype was sampled from a man aged 35-49 years in good health and CMV-seronegative.

CDR3 in amino acids: CAISPRGDSYNEQFF. For the CDR3, the DNA is TGTGCCATCAGCCCTCGGGGGGACTCCTACAATGAGCAGTTCTTC. The V call is TRBV10-3, the J call TRBJ2-1; the match to TRBD2 covers 7 bases. J was trimmed by 0 bases and V by 6 bases; bases with no gene match: 5. The CDR3 has 15 amino acids. Germline V gene data show CDR1 as ENHRY and CDR2 as SYGVKD.